This TCR beta chain was profiled in a study of cytomegalovirus exposure and HLA in healthy donors. Primers for the PCR totalled 60 Vbeta and 13 Jbeta. Produced via immunoSEQ multiplex PCR; TCRdb's table is partial and in-frame only. The profile shows 150,000 to 200,000 clones, roughly four fifths of them singletons. The CDR3 totals 13 residues. V was pared by 3 bases and J by 5 bases, with 8 bases between. Germline lookup yields CDR1 SNHLY and CDR2 FYNNEI. The TCR sequence derives from a middle-aged man in good health and CMV-seropositive. Sequences were obtained from PBMCs. The gene calls are TRBV2 and TRBJ2-1; tentatively, D is TRBD1 (6 bases). In nucleotides, the CDR3 is TGTGCCAGCAGTGATCAGGGGCACAATGAGCAGTTCTTC. This sequence encodes CASSDQGHNEQFF. Looking up the rest from reference TRBV2 and TRBJ2-1 gives the full variable domain: EPEVTQTPSHQVTQMGQEVILRCVPISNHLYFYWYRQILGQKVEFLVSFYNNEISEKSEIFDDQFSVERPDGSNFTLKIRSTKLEDSAMYFCASSDQGHNEQFFGPGTRLTVL.